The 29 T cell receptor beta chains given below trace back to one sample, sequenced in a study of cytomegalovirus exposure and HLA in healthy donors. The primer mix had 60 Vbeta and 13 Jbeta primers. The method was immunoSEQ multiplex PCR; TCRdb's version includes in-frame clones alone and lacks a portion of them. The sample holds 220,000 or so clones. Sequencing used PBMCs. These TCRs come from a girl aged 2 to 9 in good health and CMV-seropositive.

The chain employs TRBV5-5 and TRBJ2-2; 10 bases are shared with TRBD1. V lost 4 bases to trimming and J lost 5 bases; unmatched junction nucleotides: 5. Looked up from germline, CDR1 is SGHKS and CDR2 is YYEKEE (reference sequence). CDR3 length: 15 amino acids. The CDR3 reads CASSPAGQGTGELFF. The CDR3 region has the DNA TGTGCCAGCAGCCCGGCGGGACAGGGGACCGGGGAGCTGTTTTTT.

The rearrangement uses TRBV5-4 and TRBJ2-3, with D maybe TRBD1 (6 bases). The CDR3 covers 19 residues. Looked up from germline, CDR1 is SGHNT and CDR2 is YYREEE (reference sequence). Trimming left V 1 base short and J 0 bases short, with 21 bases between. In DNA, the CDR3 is TGTGCCAGCAGCTTGCTTCGAGGACAGCCCCAATCTAGCACAGATACGCAGTATTTT. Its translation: CASSLLRGQPQSSTDTQYF.

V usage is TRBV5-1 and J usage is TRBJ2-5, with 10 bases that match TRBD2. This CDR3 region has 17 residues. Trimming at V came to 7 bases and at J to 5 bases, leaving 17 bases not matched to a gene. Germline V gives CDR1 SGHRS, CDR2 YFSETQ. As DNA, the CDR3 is TGCGCCAGCCTCCTTGGGCCCTCGGGACTAGCGAGGGAGACCCAGTACTTC. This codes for CASLLGPSGLARETQYF.

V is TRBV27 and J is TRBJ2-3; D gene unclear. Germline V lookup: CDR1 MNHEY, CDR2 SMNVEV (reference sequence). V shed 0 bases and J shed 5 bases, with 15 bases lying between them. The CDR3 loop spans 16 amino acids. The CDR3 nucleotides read TGTGCCAGCAGTTTATCGGGCGAACCAATACAAGATACGCAGTATTTT. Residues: CASSLSGEPIQDTQYF.

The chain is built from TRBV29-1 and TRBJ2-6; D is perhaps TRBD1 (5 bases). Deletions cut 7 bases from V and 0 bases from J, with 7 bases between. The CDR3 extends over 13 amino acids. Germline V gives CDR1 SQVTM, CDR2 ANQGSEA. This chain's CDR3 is CSGRDSGANVLTF. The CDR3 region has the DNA TGCAGCGGCAGGGACTCTGGGGCCAACGTCCTGACTTTC.

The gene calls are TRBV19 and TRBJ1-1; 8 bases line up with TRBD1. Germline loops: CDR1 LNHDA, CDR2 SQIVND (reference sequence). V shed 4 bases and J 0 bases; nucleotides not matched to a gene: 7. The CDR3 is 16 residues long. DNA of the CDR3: TGTGCCAGTAGTACGTGGACAGGGAGAATGAACACTGAAGCTTTCTTT. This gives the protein CASSTWTGRMNTEAFF.

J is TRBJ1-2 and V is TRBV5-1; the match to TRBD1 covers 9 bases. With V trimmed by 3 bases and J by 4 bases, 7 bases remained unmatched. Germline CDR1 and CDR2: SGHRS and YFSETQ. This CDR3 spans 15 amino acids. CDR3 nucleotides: TGCGCCAGCAGCTGGACGGACAGGGGTATCTATGGCTACACCTTC. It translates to CASSWTDRGIYGYTF.

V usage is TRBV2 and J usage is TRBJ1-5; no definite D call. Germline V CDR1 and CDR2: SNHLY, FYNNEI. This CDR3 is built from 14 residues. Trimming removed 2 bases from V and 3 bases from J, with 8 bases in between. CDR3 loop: CASSEWRYNQPQHF. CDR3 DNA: TGTGCCAGCAGTGAATGGAGATACAATCAGCCCCAGCATTTT.

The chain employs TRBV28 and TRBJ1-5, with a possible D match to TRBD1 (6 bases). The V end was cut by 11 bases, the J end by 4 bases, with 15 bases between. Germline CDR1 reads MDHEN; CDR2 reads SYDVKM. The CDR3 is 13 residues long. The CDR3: CASGPGANQPQHF. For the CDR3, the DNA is TGTGCCTCCGGCCCAGGGGCTAATCAGCCCCAGCATTTT.

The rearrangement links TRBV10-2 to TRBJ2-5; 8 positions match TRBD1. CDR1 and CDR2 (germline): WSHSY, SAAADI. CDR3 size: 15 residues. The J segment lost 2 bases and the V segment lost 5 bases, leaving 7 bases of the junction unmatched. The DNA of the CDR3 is TGCGCCAGCAGTAATCTACAGGGGGGACAAGAGACCCAGTACTTC. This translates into CASSNLQGGQETQYF.

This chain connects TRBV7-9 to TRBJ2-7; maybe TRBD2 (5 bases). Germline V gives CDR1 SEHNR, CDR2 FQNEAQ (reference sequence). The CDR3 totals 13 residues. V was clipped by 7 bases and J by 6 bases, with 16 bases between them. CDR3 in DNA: TGTGCCAGCAACTGTTGTGGGAGTCGCGAGCAGTACTTC. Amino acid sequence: CASNCCGSREQYF. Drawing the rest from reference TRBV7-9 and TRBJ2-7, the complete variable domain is DTGVSQNPRHKITKRGQNVTFRCDPISEHNRLYWYRQTLGQGPEFLTYFQNEAQLEKSRLLSDRFSAERPKGSFSTLEIQRTEQGDSAMYLCASNCCGSREQYFGPGTRLTVT.

CDR3 in DNA: TGTGCCAGTAGTAATGGCCATCCCCGGGGGACCCAGTACTTC. Translating it yields CASSNGHPRGTQYF. The chain combines TRBV19 with TRBJ2-5; D may be TRBD2 (5 bases). V lost 4 bases and J 7 bases, leaving 16 bases between the germline ends. Germline CDR1 reads LNHDA; CDR2 reads SQIVND (reference sequence). The CDR3 spans 14 residues.

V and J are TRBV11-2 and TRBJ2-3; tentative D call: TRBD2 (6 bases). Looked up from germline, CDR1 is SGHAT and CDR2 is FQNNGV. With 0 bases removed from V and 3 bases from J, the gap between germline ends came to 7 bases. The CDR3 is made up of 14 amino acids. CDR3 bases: TGTGCCAGCAGCTTAGATCGGGGGACAGATACGCAGTATTTT. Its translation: CASSLDRGTDTQYF.

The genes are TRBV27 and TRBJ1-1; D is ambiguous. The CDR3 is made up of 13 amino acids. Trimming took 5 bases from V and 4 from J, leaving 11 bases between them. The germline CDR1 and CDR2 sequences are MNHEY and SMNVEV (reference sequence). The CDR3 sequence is CASSLLGSTEAFF. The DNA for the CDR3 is TGTGCCAGCAGTCTTTTAGGGAGCACTGAAGCTTTCTTT.

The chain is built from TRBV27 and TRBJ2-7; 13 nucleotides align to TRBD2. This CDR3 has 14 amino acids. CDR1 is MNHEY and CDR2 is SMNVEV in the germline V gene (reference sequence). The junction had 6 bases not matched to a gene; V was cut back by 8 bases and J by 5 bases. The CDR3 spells CASATGTSGNEQYF. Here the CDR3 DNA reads TGTGCCAGCGCCACCGGGACTAGCGGGAACGAGCAGTACTTC.

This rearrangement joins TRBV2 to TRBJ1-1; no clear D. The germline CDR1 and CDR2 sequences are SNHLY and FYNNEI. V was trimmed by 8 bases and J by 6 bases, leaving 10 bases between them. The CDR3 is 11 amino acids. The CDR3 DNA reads TGTGCCAGCCCTGACACCTCTGAAGCTTTCTTT. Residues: CASPDTSEAFF.

The CDR3 reads CASSPYPTGFNYGYTF. The CDR3 DNA reads as TGTGCCAGCAGTCCTTACCCTACAGGGTTTAACTATGGCTACACCTTC. This chain uses TRBV27 with TRBJ1-2, with D perhaps TRBD1 (6 bases). Germline V CDR1 and CDR2: MNHEY, SMNVEV (reference sequence). The CDR3 has 16 residues. The ends were cut back, 5 bases at V and 1 base at J, with 17 bases in the middle.

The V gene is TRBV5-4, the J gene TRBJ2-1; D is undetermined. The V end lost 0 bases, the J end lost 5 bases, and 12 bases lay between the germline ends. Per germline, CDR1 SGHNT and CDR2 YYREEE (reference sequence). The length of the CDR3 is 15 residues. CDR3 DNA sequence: TGTGCCAGCAGCTTGGAGGCACCCCGGGACAATGAGCAGTTCTTC. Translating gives CASSLEAPRDNEQFF.

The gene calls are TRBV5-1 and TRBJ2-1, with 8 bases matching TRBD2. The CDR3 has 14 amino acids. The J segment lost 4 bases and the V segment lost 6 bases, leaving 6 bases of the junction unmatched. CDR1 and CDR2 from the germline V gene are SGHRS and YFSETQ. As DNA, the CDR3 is TGCGCCAGCATCCGAACTAGCGGATACAATGAGCAGTTCTTC. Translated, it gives CASIRTSGYNEQFF.

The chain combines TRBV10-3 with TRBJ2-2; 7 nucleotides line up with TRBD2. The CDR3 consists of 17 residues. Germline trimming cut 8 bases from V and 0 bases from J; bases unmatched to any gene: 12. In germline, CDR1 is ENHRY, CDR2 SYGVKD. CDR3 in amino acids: CAIGGVAGAPNTGELFF. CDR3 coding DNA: TGTGCCATCGGGGGGGTAGCGGGTGCTCCGAACACCGGGGAGCTGTTTTTT.

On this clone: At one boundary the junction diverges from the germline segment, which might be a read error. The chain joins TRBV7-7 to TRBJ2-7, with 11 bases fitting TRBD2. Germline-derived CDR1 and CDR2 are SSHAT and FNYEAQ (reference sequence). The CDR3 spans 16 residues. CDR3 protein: CASSSSLLAGVYEQYF. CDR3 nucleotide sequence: TGTGCTAGCAGCTCTTCCTTACTAGCGGGAGTTTACGAGCAGTACTTC.

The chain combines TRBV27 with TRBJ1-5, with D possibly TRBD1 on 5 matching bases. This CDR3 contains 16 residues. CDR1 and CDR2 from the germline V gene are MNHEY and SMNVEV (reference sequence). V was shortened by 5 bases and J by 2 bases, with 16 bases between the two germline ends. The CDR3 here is CASSPGWGQGNQPQHF. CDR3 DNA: TGTGCCAGCAGTCCCGGTTGGGGCCAGGGCAATCAGCCCCAGCATTTT.

CDR3 residues: CASSLAAGFYEQYF. The CDR3 bases are TGTGCCAGCAGCTTAGCTGCGGGGTTCTACGAGCAGTACTTC. This chain links TRBV7-2 with TRBJ2-7, with D maybe TRBD2 (6 bases). CDR1 and CDR2 from the germline V gene are SGHTA and FQGNSA. The CDR3 has 14 amino acids. Deletions cut 0 bases from V and 3 bases from J, with 9 bases between.

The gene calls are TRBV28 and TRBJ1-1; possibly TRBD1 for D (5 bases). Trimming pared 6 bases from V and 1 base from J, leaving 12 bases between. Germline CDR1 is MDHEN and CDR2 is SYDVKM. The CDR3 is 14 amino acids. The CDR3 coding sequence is TGTGCCAGCAGGGGGGGAGGGAAGAACACTGAAGCTTTCTTT. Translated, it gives CASRGGGKNTEAFF.

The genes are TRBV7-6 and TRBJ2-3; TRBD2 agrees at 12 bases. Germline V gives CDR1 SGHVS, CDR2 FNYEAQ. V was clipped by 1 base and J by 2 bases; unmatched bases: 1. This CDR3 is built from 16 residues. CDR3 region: CASSLGTSGVTDTQYF. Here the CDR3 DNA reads TGTGCCAGCAGCTTAGGGACTAGCGGGGTCACAGATACGCAGTATTTT. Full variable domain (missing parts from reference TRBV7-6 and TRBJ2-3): GAGVSQSPRYKVTKRGQDVALRCDPISGHVSLYWYRQALGQGPEFLTYFNYEAQQDKSGLPNDRFSAERPEGSISTLTIQRTEQRDSAMYRCASSLGTSGVTDTQYFGPGTRLTVL.

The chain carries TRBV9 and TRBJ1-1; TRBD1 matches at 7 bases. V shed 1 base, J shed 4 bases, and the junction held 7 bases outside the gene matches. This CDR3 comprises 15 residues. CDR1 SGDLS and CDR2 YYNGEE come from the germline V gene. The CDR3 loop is CASSVTGEWGTEAFF. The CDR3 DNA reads TGTGCCAGCAGCGTAACAGGGGAATGGGGCACTGAAGCTTTCTTT.

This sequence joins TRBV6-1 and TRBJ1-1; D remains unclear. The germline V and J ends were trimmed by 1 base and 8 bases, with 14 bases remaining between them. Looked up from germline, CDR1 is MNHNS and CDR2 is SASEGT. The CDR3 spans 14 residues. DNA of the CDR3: TGTGCCAGCAGTGAAGTAACGGGGTTTACGGAAGCTTTCTTT. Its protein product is CASSEVTGFTEAFF.

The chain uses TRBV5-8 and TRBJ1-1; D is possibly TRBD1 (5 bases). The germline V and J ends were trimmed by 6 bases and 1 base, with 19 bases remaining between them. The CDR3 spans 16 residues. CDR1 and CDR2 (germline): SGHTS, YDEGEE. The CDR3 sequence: CASIPGGAGSNTEAFF. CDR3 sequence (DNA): TGTGCCAGCATTCCGGGCGGGGCAGGTTCGAACACTGAAGCTTTCTTT.

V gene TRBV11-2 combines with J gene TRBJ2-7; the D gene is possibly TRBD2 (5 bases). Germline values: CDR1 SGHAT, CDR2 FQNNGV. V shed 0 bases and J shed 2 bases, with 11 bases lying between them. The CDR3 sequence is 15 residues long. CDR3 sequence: CASSLEPLVTYEQYF. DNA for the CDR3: TGTGCCAGCAGCTTAGAACCACTAGTTACCTACGAGCAGTACTTC.